This T cell receptor beta chain emerged from a study of long-term antiretroviral therapy in people with HIV (dated by TCRdb to between 2021 and 2024). At the level of the whole study: The earliest samples were collected approximately a decade before the 2015 WHO recommendation for immediate ART, a period when ART was typically delayed until CD4 counts fell. A retrospective serial study tested whether changes in peripheral blood TRB repertoire composition and diversity were associated with ART initiation and durable HIV suppression. From over 25 adults with confirmed HIV infection, the cohort provided approximately 210 cryopreserved PBMC samples, gathered serially across a mean of roughly 6 years (range 1-12). Among the 30 to 35 participants with HIV, eleven to twelve were female. Test extractions of a monoclonal T-cell line alongside some 35 polyclonal samples showed no cross-contamination during QIAcube processing.

Participants were included only if at least one PBMC sample before ART initiation and at least two post-ART samples were available. Every participant with HIV received treatment in the United States of America. Before DNA extraction, cryopreserved samples of about 1-11 million PBMC were thawed and then washed. At the time of the earliest PBMC sample, participants with HIV were aged between roughly 23 and 60 years. PBMC samples were contributed by each participant from 1-4 timepoints before ART initiation and 2-8 timepoints after ART initiation, with a median of 7 samples. For every participant, serial HIV viral load, CD4+ T-cell count, ART history and demographic data were obtained. A Qiagen kit on a QIAcube was used to extract genomic DNA from unsorted PBMC, with samples processed in batches of 12. The CDR3 numbers 13 residues from cysteine through phenylalanine. Solely the CDR3 DNA is kept, with 39 bases framed from the first base. V and J are truncated by 4 bases and 0 bases respectively, leaving an intervening sequence of 6 bases. CDR1 and CDR2, per the germline V gene (reference sequence), are SGHNT and YYREEE.

On this clone: Its antigen is not yet known. No base qualities exist here, and no much larger clone lies one base off it.

What the work shows at the level of the full study, not this receptor alone: Inferences about post-ART repertoire changes were limited because no data were available on ART adherence, viral resistance or therapy changes. A significant increase in TRB diversity was found to be associated with ART initiation, although TRB diversity was observed to remain significantly below that of transplant donor controls even after long-term ART. CDR3 length ranges in HIV repertoires were narrower than in controls, and network structure suggested an antigen-experienced repertoire with only a slight naive shift after ART. Because PBMC availability was limited, only the TCR beta chain was sequenced, with no alpha chain pairing. Because cell numbers in pre-ART samples were limited, unsorted PBMC were profiled instead of sorted CD4+ and CD8+ T cells. At every time point, the repertoire was dominated by expanded TRB clones first identified before ART initiation, although this dominance fluctuated and, in many PLHIV, declined after ART. The samples span the years 2004 to 2017, and the ART regimens used at that time may not be as effective as current regimens.

The immunoSEQ hsTCRB v3.0 assay was used at survey level resolution to sequence the TRB variable region. TRB sequencing targeted a depth of 40,000-50,000 T-cell genomes per sample. An Illumina MiSeq with a v3 150-cycle kit was used to sequence the pooled TRB libraries. Concerning the study's data processing: Repertoire analysis was performed in R inside a reproducible Nextflow workflow that covered QC, data transformation and analysis. LymphoSeq2, an R package for AIRR-Seq data exploration, was used to implement custom analyses. A handful of samples that produced fewer than 5000 total TRB sequences were removed, so 190 or so HIV repertoires were analyzed. Of the 188 retained HIV repertoires, almost 60 were collected before and more than 120 after ART initiation. Each repertoire was downsampled to 5000 TRB nucleotide sequences, and summary statistics were averaged across 100 downsampling iterations. Only TRB sequences with CDR3 regions of at least seven amino acids were retained for analysis. Two measures captured diversity: a Shannon entropy-derived clonality score and the Gini coefficient. In the repertoire networks, any two of the top 5000 CDR3 amino acid sequences were linked whenever the two sequences differed by an edit distance of one. For TRB CDR3 amino acid sequences, GLIPH2 was used to predict antigen specificity groups and MHC restriction. To flag known associations with CMV, EBV, HIV or tissue antigens, CDR3 amino acid sequences were compared against VDJdb and McPAS-TCR. Pre-ART, post-ART and control groups were compared with Wilcoxon signed-rank tests and Holm-Bonferroni correction. The table comes from immuneACCESS by way of TCRdb, which keeps in-frame sequences with V and J called. Part of the clones is missing from these tables; in studies checked, under half for an unresolved V gene and the rest for unknown reasons. The V and J calls and clone size were taken over from that table, and D and trimming were inferred from the DNA. This sample is represented by fewer than 20,000 clones; roughly 84% of them were singletons. About 5.2% of the sample belongs to the ten largest clones.

Here the chain combines TRBV5-4 and TRBJ2-3; the D gene is not confidently resolved. This specimen consisted of unsorted PBMCs, obtained 0.5 years after starting antiretroviral therapy. The clonotype was recovered from a woman in her thirties or forties with HIV. The nucleotide sequence reads TGTGCCAGCAGCCCGGATAGCACAGATACGCAGTATTTT. It translates as CASSPDSTDTQYF.